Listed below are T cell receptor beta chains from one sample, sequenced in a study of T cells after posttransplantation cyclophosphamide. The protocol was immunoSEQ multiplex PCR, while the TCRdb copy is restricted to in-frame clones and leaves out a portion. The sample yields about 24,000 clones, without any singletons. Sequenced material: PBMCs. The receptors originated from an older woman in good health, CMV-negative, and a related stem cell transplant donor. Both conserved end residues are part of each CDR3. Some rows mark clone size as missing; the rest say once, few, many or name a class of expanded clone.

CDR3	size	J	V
CASYTDKMNTEAFF	many	TRBJ1-1	TRBV5-1
CASRSLVDTDTQYF	many	TRBJ2-3	TRBV6-1
CASIGRFPSSYNEQFF	many	TRBJ2-1	TRBV27
CASSPGSGGMSTDTQYF	medium-sized	TRBJ2-3	TRBV19
CATSRDRGRIMNEQFF	many	TRBJ2-1	TRBV15
CASSSRRGVFTGELFF	many	TRBJ2-2	TRBV5-4
CASSRTGVQETQYF	few	TRBJ2-5	TRBV7-2
CSVHGTQGDNEQFF	few	TRBJ2-1	TRBV29-1
CASSSGQGGRGDGYTF	many	TRBJ1-2	TRBV5-1
CASSVGFFGDSYGYTF	many	TRBJ1-2	TRBV9
CASSFHGRGYTF	many	TRBJ1-2	TRBV7-8
CASILQGLKNSPLHF	many	TRBJ1-6	TRBV6-1
CAWSSGDRDTSPLHF	few	TRBJ1-6	TRBV30
CASSLEMGLGYGYTF	many	TRBJ1-2	TRBV7-2
CASRRRAGGQETQYF	many	TRBJ2-5	TRBV2
CASKGARSNEKLFF	many	TRBJ1-4	TRBV6-1
CASSLVLAAEQYF	many	TRBJ2-7	TRBV5-1
CASSEYRTYNEQFF	many	TRBJ2-1	TRBV10-1
CASSDISYEQYF	NA	TRBJ2-7	TRBV2
CASSDPGEGYGYTF	many	TRBJ1-2	TRBV2
CASSPGRGDEPQHF	many	TRBJ1-5	TRBV18
CASSQVRVTGELFF	many	TRBJ2-2	TRBV4-2
CASSQDVRAPGAEAFF	many	TRBJ1-1	TRBV4-1
CASSSELVGSTDTQYF	many	TRBJ2-3	TRBV28
CASSFRGLATNEKLFF	many	TRBJ1-4	TRBV5-6
CAVLQGSGNTIYF	many	TRBJ1-3	TRBV6-1
CASNLRPPGSGNTIYF	many	TRBJ1-3	TRBV7-9
CASSQDWQLTNYGYTF	many	TRBJ1-2	TRBV4-3
CASSVEAGAVTDTQYF	many	TRBJ2-3	TRBV9
CASSSGQGGVYEQYF	NA	NA	TRBV5-1
CATGQGALSYEQYF	many	TRBJ2-7	TRBV10-3
CAHRMADSNYGYTF	many	TRBJ1-2	TRBV5-4
CASSPGTSFEQYF	many	TRBJ2-7	TRBV27
CASSLVGSQETQYF	many	TRBJ2-5	TRBV5-4
CASSQGGQGNEQFF	NA	TRBJ2-1	TRBV4-2
CASGFQGVETEAFF	many	TRBJ1-1	TRBV27
CASRPQGPTTEAFF	many	TRBJ1-1	TRBV2
CASSYYNEQFF	NA	TRBJ2-1	TRBV2
CASSPRLAGEGANEQFF	many	TRBJ2-1	TRBV7-3
CAWSSPDRGNSPLHF	few	TRBJ1-6	TRBV30
CASGLAGGETQYF	many	TRBJ2-5	TRBV6-1
CATAPGSGGANVLTF	many	TRBJ2-6	TRBV18
CASSISQGWENSPLHF	many	TRBJ1-6	TRBV19
CASSQDRGQGPTAQHF	many	TRBJ1-5	TRBV4-2
CASSPTGGAETQYF	NA	TRBJ2-5	TRBV7-2
CASSLRIAGGPRETQYF	NA	TRBJ2-5	TRBV5-5
CSVDAGTGAVEAFF	many	TRBJ1-1	TRBV29-1
CASSESGLADYNEQFF	many	TRBJ2-1	TRBV10-1
CASTGASGSTDTQYF	many	TRBJ2-3	TRBV9
CASSSRIANQPQHF	many	TRBJ1-5	TRBV6-1
CASSLGGGAGGYTF	many	TRBJ1-2	TRBV5-1
CASSDSRALDGATGELFF	many	TRBJ2-2	TRBV6-4
CASSSNLRSNQPQHF	many	TRBJ1-5	TRBV28
CASSHSGDHQDEQFF	many	TRBJ2-1	TRBV7-3
CASSDRASQETQYF	many	TRBJ2-5	TRBV2
CASSYEGAGGYTF	many	TRBJ1-2	TRBV6-5
CASSQETGGRDYEQYF	many	TRBJ2-7	TRBV4-1
CASSPGAGGPQETQYF	many	TRBJ2-5	TRBV5-1
CAISDRVGVLDEKLFF	many	TRBJ1-4	TRBV10-3